This T cell receptor beta chain is drawn from a study of human T cells and chemical hapten exposure (dated by TCRdb to the early 2020s). The study in broad terms: For sensitization, 2% DPC in acetone was applied to a roughly 2 cm by roughly 2 cm area of upper inner arm skin. Libraries were pooled for sequencing, and per-sample TCR yields varied mainly because of small differences in library volumes within the pool. Alopecia areata with under or over 50% scalp involvement, alopecia totalis and alopecia universalis were represented in the patient cohort, which was mostly female. The study tracked peripheral blood TCR repertoire changes in vivo during primary and secondary sensitization to the hapten diphenylcyclopropenone (DPC) in alopecia patients. Roughly 30 alopecia patients provided blood for TCR sequencing at one to four time points (pre-sensitization, 2, 6 and 24 weeks). Blood was sampled from patients pre-sensitization (week 0) and at 2, 6 and about 24 weeks after DPC sensitization. Patch testing on the upper back used Finn chambers containing 0.01% DPC, with scoring done after 6 days according to International Contact Dermatitis Research Group standards. Throughout the approximately 24-week study period, patients were also given weekly therapeutic DPC doses on the scalp. Results the study describes overall, beyond this receptor: Expanded TCRs formed significantly more large CDR3 similarity clusters than pre-sensitization or healthy control sets, consistent with antigen-driven responses. After repeated subsampling, the strength of the expansion versus patch-test correlation and the threshold at which it became significant changed. All patients had alopecia, a presumed autoimmune disease, so their immune response might differ from that of healthy individuals. Patch test score correlated positively with the number of PT1 expanded TCRs, reaching significance at thresholds 8, 16 and 32 but not at 4. The number of TCRs above 1 in 1000 frequency did not change with DPC sensitization; there was no evidence of global repertoire structure alterations.

The germline V gene yields SGHRS for CDR1 and YFSETQ for CDR2. Relative to germline, V is 0 bases shorter and J is 6 bases shorter, with 15 bases between their ends. The CDR3 covers 15 residues, taking in both the cysteine and the phenylalanine. Only the CDR3 region is kept as DNA, spanning 45 bases read in frame from base 1. Taken with the paper, the label for time point translates to: pre-sensitization, week 0. The treatment or condition label for this specimen denotes: therapeutic diphenylcyclopropenone sensitization with weekly scalp DPC. Blood at each patch-test visit was drawn before the patch test was applied. Eligible patients were aged 18 to 70, diagnosed with alopecia, deemed suitable for DPC therapy, and excluded if pregnant. Total RNA was extracted from unfractionated whole blood that had been collected in Tempus Blood RNA tubes. Note on this clonotype: What this receptor recognizes is not known. No base-level quality is on record; no much larger clone is a single base apart.

The receptor library was made with RACE. TCRdb shows the sequencer as NextSeq 500. During library preparation, unique molecular identifiers were attached to individual cDNA molecules so that TCRs could be counted quantitatively and reproducibly. For every blood RNA sample, sequencing covered both the TCR alpha and TCR beta chains. The authors processed their data as follows. Samples had a median of approximately 93,000 TCRs, with a range from roughly 20,000 to 700,000. V, J and CDR3 annotation of the TCR reads was performed with the Decombinator software suite. For PS versus PT1 abundance plots, all samples were subsampled to the same number of TCRs (28,000). TCRs were defined as expanded if absent before sensitization and observed at least eight times at the 2-week time point. TCRdb redid the processing of the public reads, applying fastp at Q25 and MiXCR, and retained in-frame beta chains. CDR3 protein duplicates are merged, each entry listing the most common genes and DNA. The V and J calls come from TCRdb's annotation, not from the publication. A total of 85,000 to 130,000 distinct CDR3 sequences appear in this sample, 10% to 15% of them only once. Roughly 1.5% of the sample is taken by the ten largest.

Recombination joined TRBV5-1 with TRBJ1-1, with no reliable assignment of the D segment. The starting material was whole blood, obtained in connection with sensitization to the hapten diphenylcyclopropenone (DPC). The clonotype was recovered from a woman in her forties or fifties with alopecia areata. Some clones in this sample may be carry-over from other donors' samples. In nucleotides, the sequence is TGCGCCAGCAGCTTGGCGTCGTTTGGAGGGTCTGAAGCTTTCTTT. Its amino acids are CASSLASFGGSEAFF.